The 19 T cell receptor beta chains listed next were all sequenced from one sample in a study of shared clonotypes between healthy human individuals. Sequenced by immunoSEQ multiplex PCR; TCRdb stores in-frame clones only, minus some. Altogether around 600,000 clones are present, roughly 96% being singletons, with the ten largest covering over 0.09%. CD45RO-negative CD8 cells positively selected for CCR7 made up the naive population, which excluded terminally differentiated effector memory CD45RA+ cells. The sample was naive CD8+ T cells sorted from blood. The receptor source for this set is a woman in her twenties or thirties in good health.

The chain employs TRBV5-6 and TRBJ1-1; maybe TRBD1 (6 bases). V gave up 0 bases and J gave up 0 bases, with 9 bases separating them. The germline CDR1 and CDR2 sequences are SGHDT and YYEEEE. This CDR3 is 15 amino acids long. The CDR3 region is CASSLGQELNTEAFF. In nucleotides, the CDR3 is TGTGCCAGCAGCTTGGGACAGGAATTGAACACTGAAGCTTTCTTT.

This chain connects TRBV28 to TRBJ2-7, with D possibly TRBD2 on 6 matching bases. The CDR3 covers 13 residues. Per germline, CDR1 MDHEN and CDR2 SYDVKM. Trimming left V 5 bases short and J 5 bases short, with 13 bases between. The CDR3 sequence: CASSRGFRDEQYF. CDR3 nucleotide sequence: TGTGCCAGCAGTCGGGGGTTTCGCGACGAGCAGTACTTC.

The chain's CDR3 is CSAREGTEAFF. CDR3 coding DNA: TGCAGTGCTAGGGAGGGCACTGAAGCTTTCTTT. This chain links TRBV20-1 with TRBJ1-1; no firm D call. The germline V and J ends were trimmed by 3 bases and 4 bases, with 6 bases remaining between them. The CDR3 sequence is 11 residues long. Per the germline V gene, CDR1 is DFQATT and CDR2 is SNEGSKA (reference sequence).

This chain joins TRBV11-2 and TRBJ2-7; 9 bases agree with TRBD1. Germline-derived CDR1 and CDR2 are SGHAT and FQNNGV. Trimming took 5 bases from V and 3 from J; bases not matched to a gene: 5. This CDR3 contains 14 residues. CDR3 residues: CASSQGQGSYEQYF. DNA of the CDR3: TGTGCCAGCAGCCAAGGACAGGGGAGCTACGAGCAGTACTTC. Full variable domain (rest looked up from reference TRBV11-2 and TRBJ2-7): EAGVAQSPRYKIIEKRQSVAFWCNPISGHATLYWYQQILGQGPKLLIQFQNNGVVDDSQLPKDRFSAERLKGVDSTLKIQPAKLEDSAVYLCASSQGQGSYEQYFGPGTRLTVT.

V usage is TRBV27 and J usage is TRBJ2-5; 11 bases fit TRBD2. The J call may be faulty, since TRBJ2-7 better matches the DNA end. The CDR3 contains 15 residues. In germline, CDR1 is MNHEY, CDR2 SMNVEV (reference sequence). CDR3 bases: TGTGCCAGCGGCACCGGGACTAGCGGATACTACGAGCAGTACTTC. This gives the protein CASGTGTSGYYEQYF.

The rearrangement links TRBV7-9 to TRBJ2-3; the D gene is possibly TRBD2 (6 bases). Germline V gives CDR1 SEHNR, CDR2 FQNEAQ (reference sequence). The CDR3 consists of 13 residues. V was trimmed by 3 bases and J by 5 bases, leaving 9 bases between them. As DNA, the CDR3 is TGTGCCAGCAGCTTGCTAGCGATAGATACGCAGTATTTT. This encodes CASSLLAIDTQYF.

The chain carries TRBV7-6 and TRBJ2-2, with 12 bases that match TRBD2. J gave up 6 bases and V 5 bases, and 10 bases lay outside the gene matches. This CDR3 comprises 17 residues. Germline-derived CDR1 and CDR2 are SGHVS and FNYEAQ. CDR3 sequence reads: CASSQRLAGDRAGELFF. The DNA of the CDR3 is TGTGCCAGCAGCCAAAGACTAGCGGGAGATCGCGCCGGGGAGCTGTTTTTT. The variable domain in full, with the rest retrieved from reference TRBV7-6 and TRBJ2-2, is GAGVSQSPRYKVTKRGQDVALRCDPISGHVSLYWYRQALGQGPEFLTYFNYEAQQDKSGLPNDRFSAERPEGSISTLTIQRTEQRDSAMYRCASSQRLAGDRAGELFFGEGSRLTVL.

V and J are TRBV2 and TRBJ1-1, with D maybe TRBD1 (5 bases). The germline gives CDR1 SNHLY, CDR2 FYNNEI. This CDR3 has 15 residues. V gave up 8 bases and J gave up 0 bases, with 16 bases separating them. CDR3 DNA sequence: TGTGCCAGCTTGGGGACGACAGTCATGAACACTGAAGCTTTCTTT. Translating it yields CASLGTTVMNTEAFF.

The chain carries TRBV14 and TRBJ1-1; 7 nucleotides align to TRBD1. V shed 5 bases, J shed 10 bases, and the junction held 10 bases outside the gene matches. The CDR3 consists of 13 residues. The germline V gene encodes CDR1 SGHDN and CDR2 FVKESK. The chain's CDR3 is CASSEYPRGGAFF. DNA for the CDR3: TGTGCCAGCAGCGAGTACCCCAGGGGGGGAGCTTTCTTT.

The J gene is TRBJ2-7, the V gene TRBV2, with a tentative D call TRBD2 (5 bases). From germline, CDR1 is SNHLY and CDR2 FYNNEI. V lost 0 bases to trimming and J lost 3 bases, with 12 bases between them. This CDR3 spans 15 amino acids. CDR3: CASSEAGVINYEQYF. The CDR3 DNA follows: TGTGCCAGCAGTGAAGCCGGGGTAATTAACTACGAGCAGTACTTC.

This clone appeared once. The gene calls are TRBV28 and TRBJ2-7; D possibly corresponds to TRBD2 (5 bases). Between the trimmed V and J ends, which lost 2 bases and 7 bases, there was a span of 12 bases. The length of the CDR3 is 13 residues. Germline V CDR1 and CDR2: MDHEN, SYDVKM. DNA for the CDR3: TGTGCCAGCAGTTTACCGGCTAGCAAGGAGCAGTACTTC. It yields the protein CASSLPASKEQYF.

The rearrangement uses TRBV13 and TRBJ2-5; 8 bases are shared with TRBD2. The DNA end lines up better with TRBJ2-7; the J call may be wrong. The CDR3 sequence is 18 residues long. The V gene's germline CDR1 is PRHDT and CDR2 FYEKMQ (reference sequence). Written as DNA, the CDR3 is TGTGCCAGCAGCAACGCCCCTGGAAAGCGGGAGAACGGGTACGAGCAGTACTTC. This translates into CASSNAPGKRENGYEQYF.

The V gene is TRBV7-2, the J gene TRBJ2-1; D might be TRBD2 (6 bases). Germline V gene data show CDR1 as SGHTA and CDR2 as FQGNSA. V was trimmed by 6 bases and J by 7 bases, leaving 25 bases between them. The CDR3 runs 17 residues. The CDR3 loop is CASRHPLGRGISNEQFF. In DNA, the CDR3 is TGTGCCAGCAGGCACCCCCTGGGGCGCGGGATAAGTAATGAGCAGTTCTTC.

A few counts support this clone. The chain couples TRBV6-5 to TRBJ1-1; D not certain. The length of the CDR3 is 16 residues. CDR1 and CDR2 (germline): MNHEY, SVGAGI. Trimming stripped 0 bases from V and 0 bases from J, with 11 bases between. CDR3 coding DNA: TGTGCCAGCAGTTACTCGACGGCAGTCATGAACACTGAAGCTTTCTTT. This codes for CASSYSTAVMNTEAFF.

Points on this clone: Different DNA sequences within this sample yield the same CDR3. The rearrangement links TRBV27 to TRBJ1-5, with D possibly TRBD1 on 5 matching bases. In germline, CDR1 is MNHEY, CDR2 SMNVEV (reference sequence). V gave up 2 bases and J gave up 4 bases, with 9 bases separating them. This CDR3 is 14 amino acids long. CDR3 sequence reads: CASSLLGPNQPQHF. Here the CDR3 DNA reads TGTGCCAGCAGTTTACTGGGGCCTAATCAGCCCCAGCATTTT.

This clone was seen only a few times. The J gene is TRBJ1-1, the V gene TRBV4-1; TRBD1 is a possible D gene (5 bases). Trimming left V 4 bases short and J 3 bases short, with 9 bases between. Germline V gene lookup returns CDR1 MGHRA and CDR2 YSYEKL. The CDR3 totals 13 residues. CDR3 in DNA: TGCGCCAGCAGCCGGGTGGGGGACACTGAAGCTTTCTTT. The encoded protein is CASSRVGDTEAFF.

J is TRBJ1-6 and V is TRBV28; D not certain. Between the trimmed V and J ends, which lost 2 bases and 0 bases, there was a span of 8 bases. Germline-derived CDR1 and CDR2 are MDHEN and SYDVKM. The CDR3 is made up of 16 amino acids. The CDR3 is CASSLGLSSYNSPLHF. In DNA form, the CDR3 reads TGTGCCAGCAGTTTAGGGCTGAGCTCCTATAATTCACCCCTCCACTTT.

The rearrangement joins TRBV19 to TRBJ2-3; no definite D call. Trimming pared 4 bases from V and 2 bases from J, leaving 10 bases between. Germline-derived CDR1 and CDR2 are LNHDA and SQIVND (reference sequence). This CDR3 spans 14 amino acids. The DNA of the CDR3 is TGTGCCAGTAGTACCCGACACCTCACAGATACGCAGTATTTT. This translates into CASSTRHLTDTQYF.

The chain carries TRBV7-9 and TRBJ2-1; 14 bases align to TRBD2. The junction had 10 bases not matched to a gene; V was cut back by 6 bases and J by 0 bases. Germline CDR1 SEHNR, CDR2 FQNEAQ (reference sequence). The CDR3 runs 19 residues. The CDR3 protein is CASSQGLAGEWGSYNEQFF. DNA for the CDR3: TGTGCCAGCAGTCAGGGACTAGCGGGAGAGTGGGGCTCCTACAATGAGCAGTTCTTC.